The clone carrying this T cell receptor (beta chain) was found many times. Germline and junction disagree at one end, which may indicate a read error. This specimen comes from a study of Graves' ophthalmopathy and Graves' hyperthyroidism. At the level of the study: The collection of peripheral blood took place at initial diagnosis, before any treatment.

This CDR3 region has 14 residues. Germline V gene lookup returns CDR1 SGHRS and CDR2 YFSETQ. Amplification targeted the TCR beta CDR3 regions, with RNA transcripts as the source material. Second-round multiplex PCR came after a first-round RT-PCR that employed HTBI primers. Each CDR3 protein gets one entry after TCRdb re-called the multiplex PCR reads with MiXCR. Of roughly 420,000 distinct CDR3 sequences in the sample, roughly 20% were seen once. The rearrangement uses TRBV5-1 and TRBJ1-2; 9 positions match TRBD1. Sequencing used peripheral blood. The TCR comes from a woman aged 18-29 years with stable Graves' hyperthyroidism. CDR3 residues: CASSLEGQGYGYTF. In DNA form, the CDR3 reads TGTGCCAGCAGCTTAGAAGGACAGGGGTATGGCTACACCTTC.